The subject of this entry is one T cell receptor (beta chain). What it binds is not known. In germline, CDR1 is DFQATT, CDR2 SNEGSKA (reference sequence). V dropped 8 bases and J dropped 3; count of bases not matched to a gene: 3. This CDR3 region has 11 residues. The protocol was immunoSEQ multiplex PCR, while the TCRdb copy is restricted to in-frame clones and leaves out a portion. Altogether about 100,000 clones are present, 85% to 95% being singletons, with the ten largest covering approximately 1.7%. The entry originates in a study of T cell responses to AZD1222 COVID-19 vaccine. Study results and caveats: Only after the peak T cell response were repertoires sampled. Nearly half of unique spike-specific TCRs reportedly avoided B.1.351 and B.1.1.7 mutated regions. Only a handful of AZD1222 recipients were seropositive at baseline. With dominance at 160-218 and 743-854, vaccine-associated CD4 TCRs spanned spike.

The rearrangement uses TRBV20-1 and TRBJ2-7; 8 nucleotides align to TRBD2. Sequences were derived from peripheral blood, sampled on day 0 of AZD1222 vaccination. This TCR derives from an adult in good health. DNA for the CDR3: TGCAGTCCGACTAGCGTCTACGAGCAGTACTTC. Residues: CSPTSVYEQYF.